Given below is one T cell receptor beta chain in context. Its antigen remains unknown. This sample is part of a study of T cell repertoires in cytomegalovirus infection. General study findings and limits: Summed frequency of shared TCR beta families picked out CMV carriers who also had the relevant HLA.

TCRdb redid the calling of the reads with MiXCR, one entry per CDR3 protein. Here the sample spans about a million distinct CDR3 sequences, around 32% being singletons. This TCR derives from a human donor in good health (CMV status not recorded). Some clones in this sample may be carry-over from other donors' samples. Sequencing used cultured CD8+ T cells from PBMCs, obtained from culture after CMV antigen stimulation.

Here the CDR3 reads CASSSRQGFSPFF. CDR3 DNA sequence: TGTGCCAGCAGCTCCCGACAGGGATTCTCGCCGTTCTTC. This chain connects TRBV7-9 to TRBJ2-1; 7 bases agree with TRBD1. The V gene end was trimmed by 4 bases and the J gene end by 15 bases; junction bases not matched to a gene: 12. The CDR3 extends over 13 amino acids. Germline assignment: CDR1 SEHNR and CDR2 FQNEAQ (reference sequence).